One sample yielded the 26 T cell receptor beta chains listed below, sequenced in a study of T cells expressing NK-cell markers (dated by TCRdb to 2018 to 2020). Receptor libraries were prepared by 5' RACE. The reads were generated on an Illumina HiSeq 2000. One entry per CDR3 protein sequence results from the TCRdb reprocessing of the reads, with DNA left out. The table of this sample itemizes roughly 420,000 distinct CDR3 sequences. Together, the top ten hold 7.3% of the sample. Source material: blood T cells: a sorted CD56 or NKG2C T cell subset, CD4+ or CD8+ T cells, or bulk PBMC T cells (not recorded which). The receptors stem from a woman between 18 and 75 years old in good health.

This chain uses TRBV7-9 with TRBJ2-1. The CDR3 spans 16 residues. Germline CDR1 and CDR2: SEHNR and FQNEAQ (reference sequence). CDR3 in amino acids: CASSIYRGNSYNEQFF. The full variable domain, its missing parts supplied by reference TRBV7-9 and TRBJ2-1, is DTGVSQNPRHKITKRGQNVTFRCDPISEHNRLYWYRQTLGQGPEFLTYFQNEAQLEKSRLLSDRFSAERPKGSFSTLEIQRTEQGDSAMYLCASSIYRGNSYNEQFFGPGTRLTVL.

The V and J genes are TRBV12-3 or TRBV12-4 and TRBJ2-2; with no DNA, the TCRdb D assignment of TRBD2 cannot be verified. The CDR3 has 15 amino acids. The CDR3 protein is CASSLIRGGTGELFF.

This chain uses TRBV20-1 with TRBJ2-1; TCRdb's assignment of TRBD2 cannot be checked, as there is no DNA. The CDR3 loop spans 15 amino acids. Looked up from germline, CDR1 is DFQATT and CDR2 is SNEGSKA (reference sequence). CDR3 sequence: CSARKGGGGQNEQFF.

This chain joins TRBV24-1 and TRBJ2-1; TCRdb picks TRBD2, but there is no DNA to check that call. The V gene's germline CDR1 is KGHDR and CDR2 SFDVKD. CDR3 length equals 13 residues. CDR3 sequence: CAATSGDYNEQFF.

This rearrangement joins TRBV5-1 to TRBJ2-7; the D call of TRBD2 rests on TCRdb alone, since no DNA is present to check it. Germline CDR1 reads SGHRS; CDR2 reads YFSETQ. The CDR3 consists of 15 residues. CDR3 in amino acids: CASSSVLGGHREQYF.

The CDR3: CASSYIGGGYTF. The chain joins TRBV6-6 to TRBJ1-2. From germline, CDR1 is MNHNY and CDR2 SVGAGI (reference sequence). The CDR3 length is 12 residues.

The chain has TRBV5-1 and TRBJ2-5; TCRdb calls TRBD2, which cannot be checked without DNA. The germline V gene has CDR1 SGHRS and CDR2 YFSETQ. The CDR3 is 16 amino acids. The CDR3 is CASSWGSSGSQETQYF.

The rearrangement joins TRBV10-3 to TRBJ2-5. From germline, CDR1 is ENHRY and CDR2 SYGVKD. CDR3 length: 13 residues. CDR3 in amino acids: CAISVGLGETQYF.

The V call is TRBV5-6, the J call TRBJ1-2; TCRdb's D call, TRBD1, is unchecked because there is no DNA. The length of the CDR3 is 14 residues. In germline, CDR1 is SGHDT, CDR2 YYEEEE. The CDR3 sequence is CASSDAGGWYGYTF.

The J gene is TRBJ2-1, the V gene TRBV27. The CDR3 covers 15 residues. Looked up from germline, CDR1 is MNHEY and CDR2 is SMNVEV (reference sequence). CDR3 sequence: CASSLNSVPYNEQFF.

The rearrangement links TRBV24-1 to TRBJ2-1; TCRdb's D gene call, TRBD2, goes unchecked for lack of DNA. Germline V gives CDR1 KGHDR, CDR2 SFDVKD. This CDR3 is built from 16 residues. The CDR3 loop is CATSDGTASSYNEQFF.

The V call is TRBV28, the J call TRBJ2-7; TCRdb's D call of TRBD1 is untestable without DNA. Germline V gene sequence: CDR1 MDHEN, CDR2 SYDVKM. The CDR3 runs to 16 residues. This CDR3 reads CASSSYGGQYDYEQYF.

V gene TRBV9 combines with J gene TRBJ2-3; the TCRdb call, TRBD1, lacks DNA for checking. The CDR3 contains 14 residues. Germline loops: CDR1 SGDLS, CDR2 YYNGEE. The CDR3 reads CASSVGGSTYTQYF.

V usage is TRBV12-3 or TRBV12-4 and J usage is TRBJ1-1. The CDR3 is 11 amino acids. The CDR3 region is CASSAATEAFF.

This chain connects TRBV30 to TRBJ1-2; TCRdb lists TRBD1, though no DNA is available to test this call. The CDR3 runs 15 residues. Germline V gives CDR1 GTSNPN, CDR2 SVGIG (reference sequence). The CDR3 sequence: CAWSVGPGIYYGYTF.

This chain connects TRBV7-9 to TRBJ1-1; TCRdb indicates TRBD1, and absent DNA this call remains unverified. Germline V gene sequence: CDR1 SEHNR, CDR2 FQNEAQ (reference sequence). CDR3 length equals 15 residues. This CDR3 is CASSSTTGMNTEAFF.

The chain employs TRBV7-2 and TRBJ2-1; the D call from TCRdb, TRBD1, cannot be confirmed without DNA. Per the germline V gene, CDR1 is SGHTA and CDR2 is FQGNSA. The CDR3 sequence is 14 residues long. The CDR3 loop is CASSDRAGPQEQFF.

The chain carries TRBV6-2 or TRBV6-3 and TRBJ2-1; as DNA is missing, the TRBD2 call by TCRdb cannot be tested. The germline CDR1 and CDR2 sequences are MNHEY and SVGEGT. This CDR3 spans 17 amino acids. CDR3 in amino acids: CASSYQREVPRVNEQFF.

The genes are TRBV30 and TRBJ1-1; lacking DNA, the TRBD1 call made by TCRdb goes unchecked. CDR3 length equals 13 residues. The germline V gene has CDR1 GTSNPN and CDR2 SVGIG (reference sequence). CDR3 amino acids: CAWSIARGTEAFF.

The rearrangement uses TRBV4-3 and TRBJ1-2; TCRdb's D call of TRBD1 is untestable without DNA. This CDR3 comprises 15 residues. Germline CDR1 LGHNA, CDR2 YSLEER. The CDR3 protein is CASSHRRGFKDGYTF.

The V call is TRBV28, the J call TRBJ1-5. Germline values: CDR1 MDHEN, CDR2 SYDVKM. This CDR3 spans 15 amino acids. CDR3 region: CASSFSPLGNQPQHF.

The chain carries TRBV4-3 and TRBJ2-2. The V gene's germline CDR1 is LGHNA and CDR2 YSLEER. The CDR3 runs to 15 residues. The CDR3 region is CASSQDLAYTGELFF.

The CDR3 is CASSYSTATNEKLFF. The chain joins TRBV6-5 to TRBJ1-4. CDR3 length: 15 residues. The germline V gene has CDR1 MNHEY and CDR2 SVGAGI.

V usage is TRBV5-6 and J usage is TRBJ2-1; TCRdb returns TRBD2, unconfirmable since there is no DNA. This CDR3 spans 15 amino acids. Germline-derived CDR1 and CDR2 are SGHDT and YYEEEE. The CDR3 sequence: CASSLELAGVNEQFF.

The CDR3 region is CSARTTSGFTDTQYF. The gene calls are TRBV20-1 and TRBJ2-3; TCRdb outputs TRBD2, but without DNA this stays unchecked. This CDR3 spans 15 amino acids. Looked up from germline, CDR1 is DFQATT and CDR2 is SNEGSKA (reference sequence).

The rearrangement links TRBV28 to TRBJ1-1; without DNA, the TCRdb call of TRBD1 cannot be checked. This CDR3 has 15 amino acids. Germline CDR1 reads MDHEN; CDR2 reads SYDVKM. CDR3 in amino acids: CASKWGSAESTEAFF.